The rows below give T cell receptor beta chains drawn from one sample of a study of T cell repertoires in cytomegalovirus infection. Each CDR3 protein is one row after TCRdb ran MiXCR on the reads. Counted here are a few hundred thousand distinct CDR3 sequences, less than 30% occurring once; the ten biggest clones make up 13%. The sequenced sample was PBMCs. These TCRs come from a human donor in good health (CMV status not recorded). Some clones in this sample may be carry-over from other donors' samples. Both conserved end residues are part of each CDR3. Fields, in order: V gene, D gene, clone size, CDR3 length, J gene, CDR3 DNA, CDR3 protein. A D gene is named only where the DNA matches it firmly. Where a row states a size, it is once, few, many or the class of an expanded clone; other rows omit it.

TRBV7-6	-	many	14	TRBJ1-3	TGTGCCAGCAGCTCAGGCCACTCTGGAAACACCATATATTTT	CASSSGHSGNTIYF
TRBV7-9	TRBD2	-	14	TRBJ2-1	TGTGCCAGCAGCTTTAGCGGGATCGGGAATGAGCAGTTCTTC	CASSFSGIGNEQFF
TRBV10-3	-	-	13	TRBJ1-1	TGTGCCATCAGTTCCGGGACGGCTAATGAAGCTTTCTTT	CAISSGTANEAFF
TRBV7-2	TRBD2	many	15	TRBJ2-7	TGTGCCAGCAGCTCCGCCCCGGGACTAATCTACGAGCAGTACTTC	CASSSAPGLIYEQYF
TRBV12-3/TRBV12-4	-	-	13	TRBJ1-2	TGTGCCAGCAGTTCCGGGATTACCTATGGCTACACCTTC	CASSSGITYGYTF
TRBV11-2	-	few	11	TRBJ1-1	TGTGCCAGCAGCCTGGACAGTCGAGCTTTCTTT	CASSLDSRAFF
TRBV6-5	-	few	15	TRBJ1-1	TGTGCCAGCAGTTACGATACAGGGATTAGCACTGAAGCTTTCTTT	CASSYDTGISTEAFF
TRBV20-1	TRBD2	once	17	TRBJ2-2	TGCAGTGCTAGAGGCAGTAGCGGGAGCTCGGACACCGGGGAGCTGTTTTTT	CSARGSSGSSDTGELFF
TRBV28	-	few	17	TRBJ2-7	TGTGCCAGCAGTTTATCCTATCCCATGGGCTTCTCCTACGAGCAGTACTTC	CASSLSYPMGFSYEQYF
TRBV7-2	-	many	14	TRBJ2-7	TGTGCCAGCAGGTCCGGCCTCTCCACTCCCGAGCAGTACTTC	CASRSGLSTPEQYF
TRBV11-2	-	-	16	TRBJ2-1	TGTGCCAGCAGCTCGTGGTCCGGGAGCTCCTACAATGAGCAGTTCTTC	CASSSWSGSSYNEQFF
TRBV11-2	-	many	14	TRBJ2-1	TGTGCCAGCAGCTTAGATTTTGGGGGACGCGAGCAGTTCTTC	CASSLDFGGREQFF
TRBV12-3/TRBV12-4	TRBD2	few	21	TRBJ2-2	TGTGCCAGCAGTTTAACTGGCAGGGGACTAGCGGGACGCTCAAACACCGGGGAGCTGTTTTTT	CASSLTGRGLAGRSNTGELFF
TRBV19	TRBD2	-	17	TRBJ2-1	TGTGCCAGTAGTATCGATCCTAGCGGGAGTTCCTACAATGAGCAGTTCTTC	CASSIDPSGSSYNEQFF
TRBV7-9	-	-	12	TRBJ2-5	TGTGCCAGCGGCGGGGGCCCCGAGACCCAGTACTTC	CASGGGPETQYF
TRBV12-3/TRBV12-4	-	few	14	TRBJ1-5	TGTGCCAGCAGTCCCAGAAGGGATCGACAGCCCCAGCATTTT	CASSPRRDRQPQHF
TRBV4-3	-	-	13	TRBJ1-4	TGCGCCAGCAGCCAAGAGGTGGAAGAAAAACTGTTTTTT	CASSQEVEEKLFF
TRBV12-3/TRBV12-4	-	-	19	TRBJ2-3	TGTGCCAGCAGCCGACTAGGGGGTCAGGTTCGGGGGCTAGGTGATACGCAGTATTTT	CASSRLGGQVRGLGDTQYF
TRBV6-5	-	-	11	TRBJ2-7	TGTGCCAGCACCGACGGACCCGAGCAGTACTTC	CASTDGPEQYF
TRBV20-1	-	-	13	TRBJ1-1	TGCAGTGCTCTGACACCTTCGGGCACTGAAGCTTTCTTT	CSALTPSGTEAFF
TRBV7-9	-	few	15	TRBJ2-2	TGTGCCAGCAGCACAGAGGAAACAGACACCGGGGAGCTGTTTTTT	CASSTEETDTGELFF
TRBV7-2	-	many	14	TRBJ2-1	TGTGCCAGCAGCTTACAGGCTTTTGCCAATGAGCAGTTCTTC	CASSLQAFANEQFF
TRBV6-6	-	few	13	TRBJ2-5	TGTGCCAGCAGTTACTCGAATCGGGGGGCACTCTACTTC	CASSYSNRGALYF
TRBV7-2	TRBD2	few	16	TRBJ2-2	TGTGCCAGCAGCTTAGCACTAGCGGATGTCACCGGGGAGCTGTTTTTT	CASSLALADVTGELFF
TRBV19	TRBD1	many	15	TRBJ1-5	TGTGCCAGTACCGTCTCAGGGGGGATCAGTCAGCCCCAGCATTTT	CASTVSGGISQPQHF
TRBV10-3	TRBD2	few	14	TRBJ2-1	TGTGCCACACAAGCGGGGGCCCCCTACAATGAGCAGTTCTTC	CATQAGAPYNEQFF
TRBV4-3	TRBD1	few	16	TRBJ2-7	TGCGCCAGCAGCCAAGATACGGGACAGGTTCTCTACGAGCAGTACTTC	CASSQDTGQVLYEQYF
TRBV20-1	TRBD2	few	13	TRBJ2-1	TGCAGTGCCGAGGGGACTAGCGGTAATGAGCAGTTCTTC	CSAEGTSGNEQFF
TRBV6-1	-	-	14	TRBJ2-3	TGTGCCATGCAGGACAGCCCCTTTGCAGATACGCAGTATTTT	CAMQDSPFADTQYF
TRBV7-9	-	-	15	TRBJ1-1	TGTGCCAGCAGCCACTCTTCGGAGGGGAACACTGAAGCTTTCTTT	CASSHSSEGNTEAFF
TRBV19	-	once	13	TRBJ1-5	TGTGCCGCGGCAAAGACGGATTATCAGCCCCAGCATTTT	CAAAKTDYQPQHF
TRBV7-2	-	many	13	TRBJ2-5	TGTGCCAGCAGCTTAGTTGGATCCCCGACCCAGTACTTC	CASSLVGSPTQYF
TRBV2	-	few	14	TRBJ1-2	TGTGCCAGCAGTGAACAGGGGTTTAGTCGGGGCTACACCTTC	CASSEQGFSRGYTF
TRBV19	TRBD2	-	16	TRBJ2-1	TGTGCCAGTAGTACCTACCCAGCGGGGGTATACAATGAGCAGTTCTTC	CASSTYPAGVYNEQFF
TRBV10-3	-	-	13	TRBJ2-5	TGTGCCACACGGACGGTTTTTGGAGAGACCCAGTACTTC	CATRTVFGETQYF
TRBV7-9	-	-	12	TRBJ1-1	TGTGCCAGCAGCCGGCTGGGAACTGAAGCTTTCTTT	CASSRLGTEAFF
TRBV12-3/TRBV12-4	TRBD2	-	17	TRBJ2-2	TGTGCCAGCAGTGTTCCGGGACTAGCGGGTTACTCCGGGGAGCTGTTTTTT	CASSVPGLAGYSGELFF
TRBV30	-	-	10	TRBJ2-7	TGTGCCTGGAGGACTGAGCGGCAGTACTTC	CAWRTERQYF
TRBV25-1	-	-	11	TRBJ2-7	TGTGCCAGCAGTGACCTCTACGAGCAGTACTTC	CASSDLYEQYF
TRBV5-1	-	-	15	TRBJ1-1	TGCGCCAGCAGCGGTCAGGGCACCATGAACACTGAAGCTTTCTTT	CASSGQGTMNTEAFF
TRBV7-2	TRBD1	few	15	TRBJ2-5	TGTGCCAGCAGCCTGGGACAGATCACTCAAGAGACCCAGTACTTC	CASSLGQITQETQYF
TRBV12-3/TRBV12-4	-	-	10	TRBJ2-7	TGTGCCAGCAGTGGCCGCGAGCAGTACTTC	CASSGREQYF
TRBV6-2/TRBV6-3	TRBD1	-	15	TRBJ1-2	TGTGCCAGCAGTTTGGATGACAGGGGCTACTATGGCTACACCTTC	CASSLDDRGYYGYTF
TRBV6-6	TRBD2	-	17	TRBJ2-3	TGTGCCAGCAGTAACCCGGGACTAGCGGGAGCAAAAGATACGCAGTATTTT	CASSNPGLAGAKDTQYF
TRBV4-1	TRBD1	-	16	TRBJ2-6	TGCGCCAGCAGCAGAGCAGGGGGCTCTGGGGCCAACGTCCTGACTTTC	CASSRAGGSGANVLTF
TRBV29-1	TRBD1	-	15	TRBJ2-3	TGCAGCGTTGAAGAGGAACAGGGGGTTACAGATACGCAGTATTTT	CSVEEEQGVTDTQYF
TRBV24-1	-	-	15	TRBJ1-5	TGTGCCACCAGTGCACAGGGATCGAGCAATCAGCCCCAGCATTTT	CATSAQGSSNQPQHF
TRBV27	TRBD2	few	16	TRBJ2-5	TGTGCCAGCAGTTCGCTACTAGCGGGAGGGCGAGAGACCCAGTACTTC	CASSSLLAGGRETQYF
TRBV19	TRBD1	-	17	TRBJ1-4	TGTGCCAGTAGTTCGACAGGGCCGGGACCAACTAATGAAAAACTGTTTTTT	CASSSTGPGPTNEKLFF
TRBV11-2	TRBD2	few	17	TRBJ2-6	TGTGCCAGCAGCCCTTTGGGGGAGGGCTCTGGGGCCAACGTCCTGACTTTC	CASSPLGEGSGANVLTF
TRBV12-3/TRBV12-4	TRBD2	many	17	TRBJ2-3	TGTGCCAGCAGTTTGGAGGTCCTAGCGGGAGGAACAGATACGCAGTATTTT	CASSLEVLAGGTDTQYF
TRBV12-3/TRBV12-4	TRBD2	many	15	TRBJ2-3	TGTGCCAGCAGTTTACGGGGAGGGCCCACAGATACGCAGTATTTT	CASSLRGGPTDTQYF